These T cell receptor beta chains were read from a single sample in a study of human T cells and chemical hapten exposure. MiXCR, applied by TCRdb to the RACE reads, yields one record per CDR3 protein. Of over 75,000 distinct CDR3 sequences listed, about 11% were seen once; the top ten hold 1.1%. This sample comprised whole blood, obtained in connection with sensitization to the hapten diphenylcyclopropenone (DPC). These receptors were taken from a woman in her thirties with alopecia areata. Some clones in this sample may be carry-over from other donors' samples. CDR3s include the opening cysteine and the closing phenylalanine or tryptophan. The order of the fields is clone size, J gene, V gene, D gene, CDR3 protein, CDR3 DNA. The D gene is left open where the match is weak. A row's size may be missing; if present it is once, few, many or a size class.

NA,TRBJ2-3,TRBV5-1,TRBD2,CASSKVQRGETDTQYF,TGCGCCAGCAGCAAGGTCCAGCGGGGAGAAACAGATACGCAGTATTTT
NA,TRBJ2-3,TRBV7-2,TRBD2,CASSWTSGGTDTQYF,TGTGCCAGCAGCTGGACTAGCGGCGGCACAGATACGCAGTATTTT
many,TRBJ2-4,TRBV2,NA,CASSSEAKNIQYF,TGTGCCAGCAGTTCAGAAGCCAAAAACATTCAGTACTTC
NA,TRBJ1-2,TRBV7-9,NA,CASSRSGASIPYGYTF,TGTGCCAGCAGCCGTTCCGGGGCAAGCATACCTTATGGCTACACCTTC
many,TRBJ1-2,TRBV7-9,NA,CASSDGTHYGYTF,TGTGCCAGCAGCGACGGGACACACTATGGCTACACCTTC
many,TRBJ2-5,TRBV18,TRBD1,CASSGDRQETQYF,TGTGCCAGCTCAGGGGACAGACAAGAGACCCAGTACTTC
many,TRBJ1-4,TRBV28,NA,CASRYLLPATGGSDEKLFF,TGTGCCAGCAGATATCTCCTCCCCGCTACTGGAGGGAGCGATGAAAAACTGTTTTTT
NA,TRBJ2-5,TRBV3-1,NA,CASSQAGSGTQYF,TGTGCCAGCAGCCAAGCAGGGTCCGGGACCCAGTACTTC
many,TRBJ2-1,TRBV4-2,TRBD2,CASSPSLAGDNEQFF,TGTGCCAGCAGCCCCTCGCTAGCGGGAGACAATGAGCAGTTCTTC
few,TRBJ1-5,TRBV21-1,NA,CASSPGHRNQPQHF,TGTGCCAGCAGCCCGGGGCACCGCAATCAGCCCCAGCATTTT
many,TRBJ1-6,TRBV12-3/TRBV12-4,NA,CASRVTGDNSPLHF,TGTGCCAGCAGGGTGACAGGAGATAATTCACCCCTCCACTTT
many,TRBJ1-2,TRBV6-5,NA,CASSYDGNYGYTF,TGTGCCAGCAGTTACGACGGGAACTATGGCTACACCTTC
many,TRBJ2-1,TRBV28,NA,CASQSALNEQFF,TGTGCCAGCCAGTCGGCCCTCAATGAGCAGTTCTTC
NA,TRBJ1-6,TRBV10-2,NA,CASSERVTNSPLHF,TGCGCCAGCAGTGAAAGGGTTACCAATTCACCCCTCCACTTT
few,TRBJ1-4,TRBV19,NA,CASREMTTNEKLFF,TGTGCCAGTAGGGAAATGACGACTAATGAAAAACTGTTTTTT
many,TRBJ1-2,TRBV12-3/TRBV12-4,TRBD1,CASSESGQGGYGYTF,TGTGCCAGCAGTGAATCGGGACAGGGAGGCTATGGCTACACCTTC
NA,TRBJ2-4,TRBV29-1,NA,CSVVREDRQNIQYF,TGCAGCGTTGTAAGGGAAGACAGACAAAACATTCAGTACTTC
many,TRBJ1-2,TRBV6-2/TRBV6-3,NA,CASSYSNYGYTF,TGTGCCAGCAGTTACTCGAACTATGGCTACACCTTC
many,TRBJ1-4,TRBV7-6,NA,CASSLTDSTSEKLFF,TGTGCCAGCAGCTTAACCGACAGTACCTCCGAAAAACTGTTTTTT
NA,TRBJ1-4,TRBV4-3,NA,CASSQDREELFF,TGCGCCAGCAGCCAAGATAGGGAAGAACTGTTTTTT
few,TRBJ1-2,TRBV12-3/TRBV12-4,NA,CASLGNYGYTF,TGTGCCAGCCTGGGGAACTATGGCTACACCTTC
many,TRBJ2-2,TRBV7-7,NA,CASSLAGNTGELFF,TGTGCCAGCAGCTTAGCCGGGAACACCGGGGAGCTGTTTTTT
many,TRBJ1-1,TRBV12-5,NA,CASGLVLPGFKTEAFF,TGTGCTAGTGGTTTGGTACTACCGGGATTCAAGACTGAAGCTTTCTTT
medium-sized,TRBJ2-2,TRBV21-1,NA,CASSNRDRDSGTGELFF,TGTGCCAGCAGCAACCGGGACAGGGATTCGGGCACCGGGGAGCTGTTTTTT
many,TRBJ1-2,TRBV29-1,NA,CSAWTVRGGGYTF,TGCAGCGCCTGGACAGTAAGGGGAGGTGGCTACACCTTC
NA,TRBJ1-1,TRBV7-6,NA,CASSLWSSTEAFF,TGTGCCAGCAGCTTATGGTCGAGCACTGAAGCTTTCTTT
many,TRBJ2-5,TRBV7-2,NA,CASSLPPEETQYF,TGTGCCAGCAGCTTACCCCCAGAAGAGACCCAGTACTTC
many,TRBJ1-1,TRBV12-3/TRBV12-4,NA,CASTKTSSSAFF,TGTGCCAGCACCAAAACCTCCTCTTCCGCTTTCTTT
NA,TRBJ2-7,TRBV6-5,NA,CASRRDGSYEQYF,TGTGCCAGCAGACGGGACGGCTCCTACGAGCAGTACTTC
many,TRBJ2-5,TRBV7-6,NA,CASSLGGSQETQYF,TGTGCCAGCAGCTTAGGGGGCAGCCAAGAGACCCAGTACTTC
many,TRBJ2-3,TRBV29-1,TRBD2,CSVSGGPTDTQYF,TGCAGCGTGAGCGGGGGGCCCACAGATACGCAGTATTTT
NA,TRBJ2-7,TRBV5-1,NA,CASSRGSGTGTYEQYF,TGCGCCAGCAGCCGAGGATCCGGGACGGGTACCTACGAGCAGTACTTC
few,TRBJ1-5,TRBV7-2,NA,CASSSQGYAQPQHF,TGTGCCAGCAGCTCACAGGGATACGCTCAGCCCCAGCATTTT
NA,TRBJ1-4,TRBV28,NA,CASRDGGSGEKLFF,TGTGCCAGCAGAGATGGGGGCTCAGGTGAAAAACTGTTTTTT
many,TRBJ1-6,TRBV19,NA,CASSDRSSPLHF,TGTGCCAGTAGCGACAGGTCGTCACCCCTCCACTTT
many,TRBJ1-2,TRBV29-1,NA,CSVGTENYGYTF,TGCAGCGTGGGGACGGAGAACTATGGCTACACCTTC
NA,TRBJ2-6,TRBV2,NA,CASSGQSSGTNVPTF,TGTGCCAGCAGTGGTCAGTCCTCTGGGACCAACGTCCCGACTTTC
NA,TRBJ2-1,TRBV6-2/TRBV6-3,NA,CASTKPLTRGYNEQFF,TGTGCCAGCACCAAACCGCTTACCCGAGGTTACAATGAGCAGTTCTTC
NA,TRBJ2-3,TRBV4-1,NA,CASSQETPTASDTQYF,TGCGCCAGCAGCCAAGAAACCCCAACGGCCTCAGATACGCAGTATTTT
NA,TRBJ1-6,TRBV28,TRBD1,CASRQGFNSPLHF,TGTGCCAGCCGACAGGGGTTTAATTCACCCCTCCACTTT
many,TRBJ2-1,TRBV11-2,NA,CASSLDPPDSYNEQFF,TGTGCCAGCAGCTTAGATCCGCCCGACTCCTACAATGAGCAGTTCTTC
few,TRBJ2-1,TRBV18,TRBD2,CASSPKGLAAEQFF,TGTGCCAGCTCACCTAAGGGACTAGCTGCTGAGCAGTTCTTC
many,TRBJ1-5,TRBV12-3/TRBV12-4,TRBD1,CASSSSRGLRQPQHF,TGTGCCAGCAGTTCTAGCAGGGGGCTCCGGCAGCCCCAGCATTTT
few,TRBJ2-1,TRBV11-1,TRBD2,CASSFGGADWDEQFF,TGTGCCAGCAGCTTCGGGGGGGCTGATTGGGATGAGCAGTTCTTC
few,TRBJ2-7,TRBV4-3,NA,CASSPRRGDEQYF,TGCGCCAGCAGCCCGAGGAGGGGCGACGAGCAGTACTTC
few,TRBJ1-6,TRBV5-4,NA,CASSLVTQTNSPLHF,TGTGCCAGCAGCTTGGTTACGCAGACCAATTCACCCCTCCACTTT
NA,TRBJ2-5,TRBV29-1,TRBD2,CSVDRLAGGETQYF,TGCAGCGTTGACAGGCTAGCGGGAGGAGAGACCCAGTACTTC
NA,TRBJ1-3,TRBV12-3/TRBV12-4,NA,CASSQYRGNTIYF,TGTGCCAGCAGTCAGTACAGGGGAAACACCATATATTTT
few,TRBJ2-2,TRBV4-2,TRBD1,CASSEWKGANTGELFF,TGTGCCAGCAGCGAATGGAAGGGGGCAAACACCGGGGAGCTGTTTTTT
many,TRBJ2-1,TRBV5-4,TRBD2,CASSLNAGETEQFF,TGTGCCAGCAGCTTGAATGCGGGAGAGACTGAGCAGTTCTTC
NA,TRBJ1-6,TRBV25-1,NA,CASSELTANSPLHF,TGTGCCAGCAGTGAATTAACAGCTAATTCACCCCTCCACTTT
many,TRBJ2-1,TRBV30,NA,CAWSLPETGRFYNEQFF,TGTGCCTGGAGTTTACCAGAGACAGGTCGATTTTACAATGAGCAGTTCTTC
NA,TRBJ2-1,TRBV5-4,TRBD2,CASSRTSGGYNEQFF,TGTGCCAGCAGCCGGACTAGCGGAGGCTACAATGAGCAGTTCTTC
few,TRBJ2-1,TRBV6-2/TRBV6-3,NA,CASSLSPNEQFF,TGTGCCAGCAGCCTTTCTCCGAATGAGCAGTTCTTC
NA,TRBJ1-1,TRBV28,NA,CASIRGGLEAFF,TGTGCCAGCATCCGTGGGGGGCTGGAAGCTTTCTTT
NA,TRBJ2-7,TRBV5-1,NA,CASSSPGRSYEQYF,TGCGCCAGCAGCTCCCCGGGACGGAGCTACGAGCAGTACTTC
few,TRBJ2-3,TRBV5-1,NA,CASSLGGLVDTQYF,TGCGCCAGCAGCTTGGGAGGTTTAGTAGATACGCAGTATTTT
few,TRBJ2-6,TRBV28,NA,CASSEDSSFSGANVLTF,TGTGCCAGCAGTGAGGACTCCTCCTTCTCTGGGGCCAACGTCCTGACTTTC
many,TRBJ2-5,TRBV5-1,NA,CASSLGGYETQYF,TGCGCCAGCAGCTTAGGAGGGTACGAGACCCAGTACTTC